This TCR beta chain was recovered during a study of CD8 T cells in Susac syndrome. For the study at large: Treatment status at blood draw for the Susac syndrome patients was therapy-naive, corticosteroids, or intravenous immunoglobulin alone.

The CDR3 is made up of 14 amino acids. V was clipped by 5 bases and J by 0 bases; unmatched bases: 5. The V gene's germline CDR1 is DFQATT and CDR2 SNEGSKA (reference sequence). RNA amounts of roughly 0.45 to 1 ug underwent reverse transcription with random hexamers. Each CDR3 protein gets one entry after TCRdb re-called the immunoSEQ multiplex PCR reads with MiXCR. The data contain 150,000 or so distinct CDR3 sequences, about 95% of them singletons. Material: CD4+ T cells from PBMCs. The origin of this receptor is a human donor with Susac syndrome. The chain is built from TRBV20-1 and TRBJ2-7; 9 nucleotides align to TRBD1. The CDR3 nucleotides read TGCAGTGCTGGTTTGACAGGGGGCTCCTACGAGCAGTACTTC. This sequence encodes CSAGLTGGSYEQYF.